One TCR beta chain is described in this entry. This entry comes from a study of blood T cell repertoires in COVID-19. On the study more broadly: From T cells, B-cell-depleted T cells, or PBMCs came the material, which was cDNA or gDNA.

Methods used by the authors: Counts of nucleated cells, estimated from reference gene primer amplification, were obtained. Only in-frame clones appear in the TCRdb table, and some are missing; sequencing was by immunoSEQ multiplex PCR. From that table come the V and J calls and clone size; the DNA was used to work out D and trimming. The table includes around 57,000 clones, around 90% detected once. V was pared by 10 bases and J by 7 bases, with 11 bases between. The CDR3 consists of 11 residues. CDR1 is MDHEN, CDR2 SYDVKM, per germline. Sequenced: peripheral blood. The chain is built from TRBV28 and TRBJ2-1; D possibly corresponds to TRBD1 (6 bases). This TCR came from a man over 45 with active COVID-19. The CDR3 loop is CATGARNEQFF. CDR3 DNA sequence: TGTGCCACAGGGGCTAGGAATGAGCAGTTCTTC.